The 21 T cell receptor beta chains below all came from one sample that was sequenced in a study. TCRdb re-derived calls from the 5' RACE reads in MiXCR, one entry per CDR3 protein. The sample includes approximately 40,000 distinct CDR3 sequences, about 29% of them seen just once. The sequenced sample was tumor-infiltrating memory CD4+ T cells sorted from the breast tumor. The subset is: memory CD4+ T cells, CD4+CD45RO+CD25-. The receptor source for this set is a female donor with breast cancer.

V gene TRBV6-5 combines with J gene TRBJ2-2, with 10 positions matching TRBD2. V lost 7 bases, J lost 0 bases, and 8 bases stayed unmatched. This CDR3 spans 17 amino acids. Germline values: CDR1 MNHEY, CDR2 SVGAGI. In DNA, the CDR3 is TGTGCCAGCACTAGGACTAGCGGATACTCGAACACCGGGGAGCTGTTTTTT. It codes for CASTRTSGYSNTGELFF.

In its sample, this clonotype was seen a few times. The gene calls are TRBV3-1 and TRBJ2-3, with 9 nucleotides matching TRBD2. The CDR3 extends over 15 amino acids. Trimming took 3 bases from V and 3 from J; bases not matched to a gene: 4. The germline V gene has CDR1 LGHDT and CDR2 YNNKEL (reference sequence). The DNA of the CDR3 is TGTGCCAGCAGCCAGGGGACTAGCAGTACAGATACGCAGTATTTT. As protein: CASSQGTSSTDTQYF.

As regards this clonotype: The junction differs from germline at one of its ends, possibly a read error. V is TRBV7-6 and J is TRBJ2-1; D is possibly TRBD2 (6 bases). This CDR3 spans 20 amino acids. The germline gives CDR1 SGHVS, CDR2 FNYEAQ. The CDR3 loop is CACSFPLRAEGSMGYNEQFF. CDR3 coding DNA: TGTGCCTGCAGCTTTCCCCTTCGGGCGGAGGGTTCGATGGGGTACAATGAGCAGTTCTTC.

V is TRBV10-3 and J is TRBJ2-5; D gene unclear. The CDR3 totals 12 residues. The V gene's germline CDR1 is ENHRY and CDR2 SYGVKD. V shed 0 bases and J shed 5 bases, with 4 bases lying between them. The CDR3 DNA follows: TGTGCCATCAGTGAGTCTTGGGAGACCCAGTACTTC. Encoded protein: CAISESWETQYF.

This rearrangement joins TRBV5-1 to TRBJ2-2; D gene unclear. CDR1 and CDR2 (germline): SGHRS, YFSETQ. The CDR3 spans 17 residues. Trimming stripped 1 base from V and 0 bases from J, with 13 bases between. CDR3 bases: TGCGCCAGCAGCTTGATAGGCCTTGGCGCGAACACCGGGGAGCTGTTTTTT. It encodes CASSLIGLGANTGELFF. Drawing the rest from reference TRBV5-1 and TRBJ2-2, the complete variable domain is KAGVTQTPRYLIKTRGQQVTLSCSPISGHRSVSWYQQTPGQGLQFLFEYFSETQRNKGNFPGRFSGRQFSNSRSEMNVSTLELGDSALYLCASSLIGLGANTGELFFGEGSRLTVL.

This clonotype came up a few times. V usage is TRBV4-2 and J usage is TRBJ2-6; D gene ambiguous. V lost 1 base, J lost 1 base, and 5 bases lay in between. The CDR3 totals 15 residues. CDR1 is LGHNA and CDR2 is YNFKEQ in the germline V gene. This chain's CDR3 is CASSQVTSGANVLTF. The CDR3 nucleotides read TGTGCCAGCAGCCAAGTTACATCTGGGGCCAACGTCCTGACTTTC.

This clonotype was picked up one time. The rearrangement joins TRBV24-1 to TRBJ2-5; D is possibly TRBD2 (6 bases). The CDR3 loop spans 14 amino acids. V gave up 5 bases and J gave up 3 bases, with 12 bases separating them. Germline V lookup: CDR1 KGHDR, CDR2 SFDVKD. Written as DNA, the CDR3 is TGTGCCACCAGTGCCGTGTCGGGGGAAGAGACCCAGTACTTC. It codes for CATSAVSGEETQYF.

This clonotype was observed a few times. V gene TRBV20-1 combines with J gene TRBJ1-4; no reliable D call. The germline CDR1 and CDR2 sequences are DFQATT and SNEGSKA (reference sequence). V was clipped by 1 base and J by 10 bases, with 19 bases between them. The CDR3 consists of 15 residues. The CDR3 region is CSARVKAEESRKLFF. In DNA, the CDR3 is TGCAGTGCTAGAGTGAAGGCCGAAGAGTCCCGAAAACTGTTTTTT.

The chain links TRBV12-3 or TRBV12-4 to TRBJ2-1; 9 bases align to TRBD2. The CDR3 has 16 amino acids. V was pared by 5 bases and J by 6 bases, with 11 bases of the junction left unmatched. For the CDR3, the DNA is TGTGCCAGCAGTGCGAGGTCGCGGGAGGGCCGCAATGAGCAGTTCTTC. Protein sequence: CASSARSREGRNEQFF.

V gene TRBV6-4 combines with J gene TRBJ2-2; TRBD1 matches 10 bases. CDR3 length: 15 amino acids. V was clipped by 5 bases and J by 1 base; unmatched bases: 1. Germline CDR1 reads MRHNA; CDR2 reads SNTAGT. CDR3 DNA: TGTGCCAGCAGTAGGACAGGGGGGAACACCGGGGAGCTGTTTTTT. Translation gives CASSRTGGNTGELFF.

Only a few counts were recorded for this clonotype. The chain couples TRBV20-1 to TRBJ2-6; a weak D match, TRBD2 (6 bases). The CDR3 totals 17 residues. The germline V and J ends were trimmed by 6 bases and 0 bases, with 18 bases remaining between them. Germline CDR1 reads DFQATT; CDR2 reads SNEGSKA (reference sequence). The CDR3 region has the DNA TGCAGTGCCATCGCCATAGCGGAGGCCTCTGGGGCCAACGTCCTGACTTTC. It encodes CSAIAIAEASGANVLTF.

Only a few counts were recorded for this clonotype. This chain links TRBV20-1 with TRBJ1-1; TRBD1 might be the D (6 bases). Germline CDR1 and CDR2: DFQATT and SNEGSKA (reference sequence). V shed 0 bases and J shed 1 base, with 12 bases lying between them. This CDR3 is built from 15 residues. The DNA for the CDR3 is TGCAGTGCTAGAGATTTGCGGGGACAGAACACTGAAGCTTTCTTT. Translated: CSARDLRGQNTEAFF.

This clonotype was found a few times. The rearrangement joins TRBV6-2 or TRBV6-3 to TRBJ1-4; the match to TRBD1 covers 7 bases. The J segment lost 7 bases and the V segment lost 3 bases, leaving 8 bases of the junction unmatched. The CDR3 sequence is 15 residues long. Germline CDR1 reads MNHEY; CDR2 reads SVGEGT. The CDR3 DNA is TGTGCCAGCAGTTATTCGGACAGGCGGAGTGAAAAACTGTTTTTT. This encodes CASSYSDRRSEKLFF.

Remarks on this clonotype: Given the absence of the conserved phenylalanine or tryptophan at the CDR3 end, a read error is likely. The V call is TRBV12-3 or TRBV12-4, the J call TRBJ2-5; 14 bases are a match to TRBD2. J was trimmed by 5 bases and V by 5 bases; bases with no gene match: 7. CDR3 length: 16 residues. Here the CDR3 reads CASSPRGLAGDETQYS. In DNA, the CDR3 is TGTGCCAGCAGTCCCCGGGGACTAGCGGGAGATGAGACCCAGTACTCC.

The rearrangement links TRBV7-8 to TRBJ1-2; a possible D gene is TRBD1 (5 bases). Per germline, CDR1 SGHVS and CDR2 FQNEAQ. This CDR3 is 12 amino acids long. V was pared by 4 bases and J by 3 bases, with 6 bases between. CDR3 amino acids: CASSSRDYGYTF. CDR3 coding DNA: TGTGCCAGCAGCTCCAGGGACTATGGCTACACCTTC.

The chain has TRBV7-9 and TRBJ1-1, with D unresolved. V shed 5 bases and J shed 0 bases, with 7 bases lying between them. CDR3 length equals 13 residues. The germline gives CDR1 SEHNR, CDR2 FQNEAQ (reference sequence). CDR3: CASSPQMNTEAFF. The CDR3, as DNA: TGTGCCAGCAGCCCACAGATGAACACTGAAGCTTTCTTT.

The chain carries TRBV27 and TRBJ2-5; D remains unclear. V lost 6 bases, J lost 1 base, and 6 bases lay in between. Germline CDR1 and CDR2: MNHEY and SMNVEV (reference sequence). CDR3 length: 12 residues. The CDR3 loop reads CASSHAQETQYF. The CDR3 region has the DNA TGTGCCAGCAGCCATGCCCAAGAGACCCAGTACTTC.

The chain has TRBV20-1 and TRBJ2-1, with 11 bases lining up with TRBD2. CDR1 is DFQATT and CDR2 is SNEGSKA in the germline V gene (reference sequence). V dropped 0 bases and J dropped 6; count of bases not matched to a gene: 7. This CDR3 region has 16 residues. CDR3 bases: TGCAGTGCTAGAGATTTCCGGGGGACTAGCGGCAATGAGCAGTTCTTC. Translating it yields CSARDFRGTSGNEQFF.

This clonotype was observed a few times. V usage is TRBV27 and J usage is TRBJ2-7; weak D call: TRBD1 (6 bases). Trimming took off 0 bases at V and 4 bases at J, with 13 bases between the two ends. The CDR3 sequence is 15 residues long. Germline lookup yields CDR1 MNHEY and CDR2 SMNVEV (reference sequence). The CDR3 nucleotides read TGTGCCAGCAGTTTATCATGGCAGGGGACATACGAGCAGTACTTC. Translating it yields CASSLSWQGTYEQYF.

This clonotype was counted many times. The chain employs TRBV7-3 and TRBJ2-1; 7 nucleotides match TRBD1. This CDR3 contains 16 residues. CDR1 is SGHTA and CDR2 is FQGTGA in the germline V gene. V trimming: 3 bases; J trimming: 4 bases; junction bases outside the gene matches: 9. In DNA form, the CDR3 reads TGTGCCAGCAGCTTGGCACGGGACAGCAGATACAATGAGCAGTTCTTC. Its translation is CASSLARDSRYNEQFF. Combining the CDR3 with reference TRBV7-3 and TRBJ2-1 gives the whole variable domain GAGVSQTPSNKVTEKGKYVELRCDPISGHTALYWYRQSLGQGPEFLIYFQGTGAADDSGLPNDRFFAVRPEGSVSTLKIQRTERGDSAVYLCASSLARDSRYNEQFFGPGTRLTVL.

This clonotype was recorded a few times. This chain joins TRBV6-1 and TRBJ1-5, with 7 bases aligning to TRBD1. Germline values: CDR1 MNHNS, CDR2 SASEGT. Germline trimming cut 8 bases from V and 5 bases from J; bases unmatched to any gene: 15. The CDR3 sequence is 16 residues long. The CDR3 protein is CASPPDQGDVYQPQHF. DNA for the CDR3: TGTGCCAGCCCGCCCGACCAGGGGGACGTCTATCAGCCCCAGCATTTT.